These 3 T cell receptor beta chains were all obtained from the same sample, sequenced in a study of CD8+ T cells in alopecia areata. Extracted RNA was reverse transcribed, and the resulting cDNA served as sequencing template. This table comes from immunoSEQ multiplex PCR, and its TCRdb copy is limited to in-frame clones, with some not included. This sample has about 150,000 clones; around 87% occur once, and the top ten carry less than 15%. The sequenced sample was CD8+ T cells sorted from blood, obtained at week 0. The receptors shown here come from a human donor with alopecia areata.

As for this clone: This specimen includes other DNA sequences encoding the same CDR3. The rearrangement uses TRBV5-1 and TRBJ2-1, with unresolved D. Between the trimmed V and J ends, which lost 1 base and 5 bases, there was a span of 7 bases. Germline V gives CDR1 SGHRS, CDR2 YFSETQ. There are 13 residues in the CDR3. The CDR3 loop is CASSLTGDNEQFF. The CDR3 coding sequence is TGCGCCAGCAGCTTGACCGGAGACAATGAGCAGTTCTTC.

The chain links TRBV9 to TRBJ2-1; maybe TRBD2 (5 bases). This CDR3 contains 13 residues. The germline V gene encodes CDR1 SGDLS and CDR2 YYNGEE. V lost 0 bases and J lost 9, with 10 bases in between. CDR3 sequence reads: CASSVGAGSEQFF. CDR3 in DNA: TGTGCCAGCAGCGTAGGGGCGGGCAGTGAGCAGTTCTTC.

V gene TRBV5-6 combines with J gene TRBJ1-1; unclear D gene. Trimming shortened V by 1 base and J by 0 bases, and 4 bases separated the two germline ends. The CDR3 consists of 13 residues. Germline V gene data show CDR1 as SGHDT and CDR2 as YYEEEE. Here the CDR3 reads CASSLTLNTEAFF. The CDR3, as DNA: TGTGCCAGCAGCTTGACACTGAACACTGAAGCTTTCTTT.